This TCR beta chain was recovered during a study of blood T cell repertoires in COVID-19. The wider study: The United States, Italy and Spain supplied acute and convalescent COVID-19 samples.

CDR3 length equals 15 residues. Germline V gene lookup returns CDR1 MDHEN and CDR2 SYDVKM. V was shortened by 8 bases and J by 5 bases, with 21 bases between the two germline ends. Method: immunoSEQ multiplex PCR; TCRdb's copy keeps in-frame clones and lacks some. The sample consists of approximately 250,000 clones, over 80% of them appearing once. The sequence derives from a woman aged 40 to 50 who had been exposed to COVID-19. The source material was PBMCs or T cells enriched from blood (not recorded which). The chain recombines TRBV28 with TRBJ1-2, with D maybe TRBD1 (5 bases). CDR3 region: CASAEGATPIYGYTF. In DNA form, the CDR3 reads TGTGCCAGCGCGGAAGGGGCAACTCCAATTTATGGCTACACCTTC.